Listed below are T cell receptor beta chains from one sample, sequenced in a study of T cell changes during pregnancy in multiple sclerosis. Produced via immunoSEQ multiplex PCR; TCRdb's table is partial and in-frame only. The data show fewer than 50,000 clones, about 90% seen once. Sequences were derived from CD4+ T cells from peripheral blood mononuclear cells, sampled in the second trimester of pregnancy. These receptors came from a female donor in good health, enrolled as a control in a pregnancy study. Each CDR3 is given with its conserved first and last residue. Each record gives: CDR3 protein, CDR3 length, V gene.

CASSSGTANYGYTF,14,TRBV5-4
CASSLAGRTSNTGELFF,17,TRBV27
CASSQATEQGWVQYF,15,TRBV4-3
CASSPTISPNYGYTF,15,TRBV6-5
CASSFEDNYGYTF,13,TRBV11-3
CASSLMGGTNTEAFF,15,TRBV4-1
CASSQDRGNSLHF,13,TRBV4-3
CASSFGAGAGELFF,14,TRBV7-3
CASSLDPQELSSGFF,15,TRBV11-2
CASSRQTSGVGDEQFF,16,TRBV7-6
CASSLVAGDGYTF,13,TRBV27
CASSISGTSNQPQHF,15,TRBV19
CASTVRGGTEAFF,13,TRBV6-5
CASSSKRGGQPQHF,14,TRBV7-8
CAWSYTRLADTQYF,14,TRBV30
CAWSVLSGGSGYTF,14,TRBV30
CASSIILSSYNSPLHF,16,TRBV19
CASSQRVGDSVYEQYF,16,TRBV5-1
CASSLDDRAQYF,12,TRBV11-3
CASSQDYLSTDTQYF,15,TRBV14
CASSLTGAPNSPLHF,15,TRBV7-3
CASDRGGETQYF,12,TRBV2
CASSVVGAGQGYTF,14,TRBV9
CASSLVAGGQETQYF,15,TRBV5-4
CASSPGTGPFYEQYF,15,TRBV19
CASSSRQGYEQYF,13,TRBV18
CASSQNPTGSGYTF,14,TRBV4-2
CASRGGERNSPLHF,14,TRBV6-5
CASSPGTSGDYEQYF,15,TRBV7-6
CASTMGGVSRNEQFF,15,TRBV25-1
CASSRLAGYEQFF,13,TRBV19
CASRTTALNEKLFF,14,TRBV11-2
CASSQVGGGTEAFF,14,TRBV4-3
CASSTSQGIQETQYF,15,TRBV6-5
CASSQDATSGLGTQYF,16,TRBV4-1
CASSLSGTDLTLYEQYF,17,TRBV18
CASSLAEVGRGEQYF,15,TRBV5-8
CAWNLGTNYGYTF,13,TRBV30
CASSLGPHGTGLTDTQYF,18,TRBV7-2
CAWSQGQLHNQPQHF,15,TRBV30
CASQRDRTNTGELFF,15,TRBV27
CASSQDRGPYGYTF,14,TRBV18
CASRGGSEGGEFF,13,TRBV4-1
CASSTGVDTQYF,12,TRBV19
CASSQGGSGADTQYF,15,TRBV4-3
CASSVGGGVLNEQFF,15,TRBV9
CASSVTGVKDEQFF,14,TRBV9
CASSVVARTYEQYF,14,TRBV9
CASSFHLGRAPHEQYF,16,TRBV7-2
CASSQDSGQPQHF,13,TRBV4-3
CASSLPAYQETQYF,14,TRBV27
CSAQTSSSETQYF,13,TRBV29-1
CASSQSGGGYTF,12,TRBV16